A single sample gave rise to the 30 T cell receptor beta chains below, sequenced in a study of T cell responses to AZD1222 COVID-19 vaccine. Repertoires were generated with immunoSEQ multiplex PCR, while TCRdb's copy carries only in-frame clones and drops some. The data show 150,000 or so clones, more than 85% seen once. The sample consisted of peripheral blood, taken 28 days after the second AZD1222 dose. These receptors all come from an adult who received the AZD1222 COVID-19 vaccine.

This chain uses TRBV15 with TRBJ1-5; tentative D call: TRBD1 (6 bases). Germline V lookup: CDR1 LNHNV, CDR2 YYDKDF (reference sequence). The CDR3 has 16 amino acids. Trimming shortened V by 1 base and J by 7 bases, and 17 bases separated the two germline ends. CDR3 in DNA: TGTGCCACCAGCAGAGTTAGGACAGCGGGGCGGCAGCCCCAGCATTTT. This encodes CATSRVRTAGRQPQHF.

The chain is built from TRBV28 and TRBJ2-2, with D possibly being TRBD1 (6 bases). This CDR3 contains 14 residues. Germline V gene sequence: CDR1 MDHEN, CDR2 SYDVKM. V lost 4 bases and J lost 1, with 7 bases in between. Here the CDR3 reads CASSSGQNTGELFF. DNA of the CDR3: TGTGCCAGCAGTTCGGGACAGAACACCGGGGAGCTGTTTTTT.

The CDR3 is CASSPGRDQPQHF. In DNA form, the CDR3 reads TGTGCCAGCTCACCAGGCAGAGATCAGCCCCAGCATTTT. The chain recombines TRBV18 with TRBJ1-5; no firm D call. The ends were cut back, 2 bases at V and 5 bases at J, with 7 bases in the middle. The germline V gene has CDR1 KGHSH and CDR2 LQKENI. The CDR3 length is 13 residues.

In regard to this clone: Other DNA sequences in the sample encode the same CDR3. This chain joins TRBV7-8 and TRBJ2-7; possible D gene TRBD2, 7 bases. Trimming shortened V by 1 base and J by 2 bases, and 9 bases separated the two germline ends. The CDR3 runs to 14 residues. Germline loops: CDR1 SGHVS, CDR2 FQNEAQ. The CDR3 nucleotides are TGTGCCAGCAGCTTAGACGGGGGGCCCTACGAGCAGTACTTC. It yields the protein CASSLDGGPYEQYF. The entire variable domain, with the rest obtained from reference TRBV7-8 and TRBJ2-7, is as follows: GAGVSQSPRYKVAKRGQDVALRCDPISGHVSLFWYQQALGQGPEFLTYFQNEAQLDKSGLPSDRFFAERPEGSVSTLKIQRTQQEDSAVYLCASSLDGGPYEQYFGPGTRLTVT.

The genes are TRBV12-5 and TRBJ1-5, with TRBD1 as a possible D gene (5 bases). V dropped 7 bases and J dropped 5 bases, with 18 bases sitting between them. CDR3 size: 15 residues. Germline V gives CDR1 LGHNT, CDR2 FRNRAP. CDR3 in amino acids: CASALDRGGYQPQHF. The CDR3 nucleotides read TGTGCTAGTGCCTTAGACCGCGGGGGATATCAGCCCCAGCATTTT.

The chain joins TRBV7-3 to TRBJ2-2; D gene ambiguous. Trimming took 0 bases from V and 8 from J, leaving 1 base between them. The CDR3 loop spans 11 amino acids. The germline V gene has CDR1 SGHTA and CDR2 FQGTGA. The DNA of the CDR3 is TGTGCCAGCAGCTTAACGGGGGAGCTGTTTTTT. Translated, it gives CASSLTGELFF.

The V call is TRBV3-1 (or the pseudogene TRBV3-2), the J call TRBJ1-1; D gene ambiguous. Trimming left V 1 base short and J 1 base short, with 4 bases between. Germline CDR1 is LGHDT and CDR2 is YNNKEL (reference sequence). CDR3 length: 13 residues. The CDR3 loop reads CASSQAGNTEAFF. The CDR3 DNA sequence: TGTGCCAGCAGCCAAGCAGGGAACACTGAAGCTTTCTTT.

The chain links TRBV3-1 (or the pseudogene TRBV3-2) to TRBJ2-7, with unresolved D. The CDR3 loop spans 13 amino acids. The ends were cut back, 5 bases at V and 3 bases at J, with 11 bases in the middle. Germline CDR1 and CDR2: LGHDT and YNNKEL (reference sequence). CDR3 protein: CASSDGASYEQYF. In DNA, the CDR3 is TGTGCCAGCAGCGACGGTGCTAGCTACGAGCAGTACTTC.

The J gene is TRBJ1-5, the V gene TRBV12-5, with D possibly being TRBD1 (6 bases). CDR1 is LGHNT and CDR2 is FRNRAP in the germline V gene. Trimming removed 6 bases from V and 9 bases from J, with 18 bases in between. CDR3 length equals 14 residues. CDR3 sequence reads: CASGVDSLSGPQHF. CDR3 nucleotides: TGTGCTAGTGGCGTGGACAGTCTAAGCGGGCCCCAGCATTTT.

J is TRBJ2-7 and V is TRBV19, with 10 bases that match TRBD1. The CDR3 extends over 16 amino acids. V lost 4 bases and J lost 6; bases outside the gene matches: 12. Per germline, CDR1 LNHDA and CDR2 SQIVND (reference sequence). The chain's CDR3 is CASSTRRTGGIIEQYF. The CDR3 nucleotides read TGTGCCAGTAGTACTAGGCGGACAGGGGGAATTATCGAGCAGTACTTC.

For the CDR3, the DNA is TGTGCCAGCAGCCAGGGAGGGGCAGTTTCACCCCTCCACTTT. Translating gives CASSQGGAVSPLHF. This chain links TRBV6-5 with TRBJ1-6; perhaps TRBD1 as D (5 bases). Germline CDR1 MNHEY, CDR2 SVGAGI. The CDR3 runs 14 residues. Trimming removed 6 bases from V and 9 bases from J, with 15 bases in between.

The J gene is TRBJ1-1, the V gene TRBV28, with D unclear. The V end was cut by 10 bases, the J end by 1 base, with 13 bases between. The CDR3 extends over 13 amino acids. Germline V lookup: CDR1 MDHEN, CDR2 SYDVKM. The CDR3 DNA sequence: TGTGCCATCCGGACGGAGGAGAACACTGAAGCTTTCTTT. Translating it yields CAIRTEENTEAFF.

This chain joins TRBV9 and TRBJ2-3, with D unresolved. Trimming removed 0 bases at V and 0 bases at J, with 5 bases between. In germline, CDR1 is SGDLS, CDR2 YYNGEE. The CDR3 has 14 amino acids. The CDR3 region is CASSVASSTDTQYF. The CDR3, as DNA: TGTGCCAGCAGCGTAGCGAGCAGCACAGATACGCAGTATTTT. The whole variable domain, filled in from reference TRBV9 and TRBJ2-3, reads DSGVTQTPKHLITATGQRVTLRCSPRSGDLSVYWYQQSLDQGLQFLIQYYNGEERAKGNILERFSAQQFPDLHSELNLSSLELGDSALYFCASSVASSTDTQYFGPGTRLTVL.

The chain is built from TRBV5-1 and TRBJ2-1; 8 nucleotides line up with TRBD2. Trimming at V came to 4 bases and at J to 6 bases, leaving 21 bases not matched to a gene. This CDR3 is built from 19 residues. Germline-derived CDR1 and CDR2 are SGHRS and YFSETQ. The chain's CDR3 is CASSPWGGFQAGVRNEQFF. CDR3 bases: TGCGCCAGCAGCCCGTGGGGGGGGTTCCAAGCGGGAGTTCGCAATGAGCAGTTCTTC.

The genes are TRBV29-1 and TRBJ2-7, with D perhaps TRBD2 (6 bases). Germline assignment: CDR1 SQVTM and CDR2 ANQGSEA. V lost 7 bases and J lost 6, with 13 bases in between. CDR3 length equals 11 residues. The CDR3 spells CSASVASEQYF. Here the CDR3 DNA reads TGCAGCGCTAGCGTAGCTAGCGAGCAGTACTTC.

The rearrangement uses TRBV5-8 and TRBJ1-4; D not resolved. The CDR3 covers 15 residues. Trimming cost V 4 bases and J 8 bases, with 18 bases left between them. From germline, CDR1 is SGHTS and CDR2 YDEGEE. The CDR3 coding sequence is TGTGCCAGCAGCCCTCGTACGGTATCCGCCGAAAAACTGTTTTTT. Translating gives CASSPRTVSAEKLFF.

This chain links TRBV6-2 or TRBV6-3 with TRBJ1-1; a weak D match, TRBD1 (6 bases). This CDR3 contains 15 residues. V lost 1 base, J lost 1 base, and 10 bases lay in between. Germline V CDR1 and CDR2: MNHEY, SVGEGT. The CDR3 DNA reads TGTGCCAGCAGTTACTGGACAGTATCGAACACTGAAGCTTTCTTT. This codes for CASSYWTVSNTEAFF.

CDR3 nucleotides: TGTGCCACCAGCAGAGGACAGCTAGACGAGCAGTACTTC. Its translation: CATSRGQLDEQYF. This sequence joins TRBV15 and TRBJ2-7; weak D call: TRBD1 (5 bases). This CDR3 is 13 amino acids long. Germline assignment: CDR1 LNHNV and CDR2 YYDKDF (reference sequence). V was trimmed by 1 base and J by 5 bases, leaving 9 bases between them.

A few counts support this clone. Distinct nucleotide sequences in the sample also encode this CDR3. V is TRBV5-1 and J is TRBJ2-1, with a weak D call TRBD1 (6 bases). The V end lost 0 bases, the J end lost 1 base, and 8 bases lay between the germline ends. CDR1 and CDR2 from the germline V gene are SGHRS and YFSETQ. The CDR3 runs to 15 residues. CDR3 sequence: CASSLDRVSYNEQFF. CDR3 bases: TGCGCCAGCAGCTTGGACAGGGTATCCTACAATGAGCAGTTCTTC.

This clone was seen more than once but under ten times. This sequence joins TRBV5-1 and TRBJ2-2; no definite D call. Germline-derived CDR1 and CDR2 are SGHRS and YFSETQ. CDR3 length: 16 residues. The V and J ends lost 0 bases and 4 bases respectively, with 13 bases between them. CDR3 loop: CASSLAAGVATGELFF. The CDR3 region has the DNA TGCGCCAGCAGCTTGGCAGCAGGCGTTGCCACCGGGGAGCTGTTTTTT.

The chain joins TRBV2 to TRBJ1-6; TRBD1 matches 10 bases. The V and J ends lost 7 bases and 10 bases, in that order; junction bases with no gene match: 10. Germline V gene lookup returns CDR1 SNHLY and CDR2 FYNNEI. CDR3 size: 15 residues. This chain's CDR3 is CASTGTGVSRSPLHF. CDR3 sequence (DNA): TGTGCCAGCACCGGGACAGGGGTTTCAAGGTCACCCCTCCACTTT.

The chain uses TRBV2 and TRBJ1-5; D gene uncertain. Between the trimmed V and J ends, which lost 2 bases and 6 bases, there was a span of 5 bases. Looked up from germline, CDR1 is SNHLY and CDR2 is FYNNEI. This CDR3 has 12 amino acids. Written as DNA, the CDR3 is TGTGCCAGCAGTGAATCGGGTCAGCCCCAGCATTTT. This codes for CASSESGQPQHF. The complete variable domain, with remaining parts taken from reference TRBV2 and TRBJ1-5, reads EPEVTQTPSHQVTQMGQEVILRCVPISNHLYFYWYRQILGQKVEFLVSFYNNEISEKSEIFDDQFSVERPDGSNFTLKIRSTKLEDSAMYFCASSESGQPQHFGDGTRLSIL.

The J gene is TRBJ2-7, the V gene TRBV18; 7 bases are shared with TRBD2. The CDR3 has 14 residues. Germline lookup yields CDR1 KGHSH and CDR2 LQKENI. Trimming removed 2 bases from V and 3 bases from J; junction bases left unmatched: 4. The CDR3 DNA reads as TGTGCCAGCTCACCAGGCGGGAGAGGCTACGAGCAGTACTTC. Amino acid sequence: CASSPGGRGYEQYF.

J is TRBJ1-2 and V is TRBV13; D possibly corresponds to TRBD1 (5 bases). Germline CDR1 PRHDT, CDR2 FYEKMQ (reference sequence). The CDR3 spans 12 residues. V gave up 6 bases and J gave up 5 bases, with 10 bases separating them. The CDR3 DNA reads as TGTGCCAGCAGTCAGGGAGATTATGGCTACACCTTC. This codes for CASSQGDYGYTF.

The CDR3 DNA is TGCAGCGCCCCGGTTGGGCAGGGACATGCGGATGAGCAGTTCTTC. It encodes CSAPVGQGHADEQFF. The chain is built from TRBV29-1 and TRBJ2-1; a weak D match, TRBD1 (6 bases). The CDR3 consists of 15 residues. Trimming took 7 bases from V and 8 from J, leaving 24 bases between them. CDR1 and CDR2 (germline): SQVTM, ANQGSEA.

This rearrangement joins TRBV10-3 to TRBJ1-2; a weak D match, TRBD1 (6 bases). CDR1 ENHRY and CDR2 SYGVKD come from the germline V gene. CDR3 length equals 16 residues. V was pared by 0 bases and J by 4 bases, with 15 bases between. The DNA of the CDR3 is TGTGCCATCAGTGAGTCGACAGGACCCGGAGGCTATGGCTACACCTTC. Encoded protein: CAISESTGPGGYGYTF.

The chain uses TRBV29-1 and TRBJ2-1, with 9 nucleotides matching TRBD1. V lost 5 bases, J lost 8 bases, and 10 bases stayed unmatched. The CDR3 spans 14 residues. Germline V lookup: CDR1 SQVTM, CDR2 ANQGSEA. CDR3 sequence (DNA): TGCAGCGTTTCCCGGGACAGGGCTAATCATGAGCAGTTCTTC. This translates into CSVSRDRANHEQFF.

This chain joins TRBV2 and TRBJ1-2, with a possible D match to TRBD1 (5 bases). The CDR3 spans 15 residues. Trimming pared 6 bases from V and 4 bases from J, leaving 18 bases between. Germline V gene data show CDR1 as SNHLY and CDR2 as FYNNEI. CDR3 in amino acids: CASRAPGLGGYGYTF. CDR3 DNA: TGTGCCAGCAGGGCACCGGGGCTGGGTGGCTATGGCTACACCTTC.

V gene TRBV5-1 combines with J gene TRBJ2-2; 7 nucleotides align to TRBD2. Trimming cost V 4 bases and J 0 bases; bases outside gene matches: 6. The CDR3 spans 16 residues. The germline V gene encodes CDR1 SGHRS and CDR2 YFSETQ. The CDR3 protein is CASSLGTNTNTGELFF. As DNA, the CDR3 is TGCGCCAGCAGCCTAGGGACTAATACGAACACCGGGGAGCTGTTTTTT.

The CDR3 region is CASSWTSGRAPGELFF. CDR3 nucleotide sequence: TGTGCCAGCAGCTGGACTAGCGGGAGGGCCCCCGGGGAGCTGTTTTTT. J is TRBJ2-2 and V is TRBV5-4; 15 bases agree with TRBD2. CDR1 is SGHNT, CDR2 YYREEE, per germline (reference sequence). Germline trimming cut 3 bases from V and 6 bases from J; bases unmatched to any gene: 3. The CDR3 consists of 16 residues.